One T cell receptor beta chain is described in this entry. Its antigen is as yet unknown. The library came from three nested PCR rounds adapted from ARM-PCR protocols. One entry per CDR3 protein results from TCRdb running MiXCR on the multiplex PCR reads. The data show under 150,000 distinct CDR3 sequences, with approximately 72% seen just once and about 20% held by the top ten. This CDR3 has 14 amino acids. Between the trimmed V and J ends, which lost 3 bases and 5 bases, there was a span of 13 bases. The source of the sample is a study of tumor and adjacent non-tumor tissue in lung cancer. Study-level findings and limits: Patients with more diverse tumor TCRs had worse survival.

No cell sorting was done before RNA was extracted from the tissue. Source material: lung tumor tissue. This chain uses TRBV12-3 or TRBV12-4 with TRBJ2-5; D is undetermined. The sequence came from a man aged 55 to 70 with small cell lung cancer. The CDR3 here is CASSFHQAMETQYF. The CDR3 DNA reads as TGTGCCAGCAGTTTTCATCAAGCGATGGAGACCCAGTACTTC.